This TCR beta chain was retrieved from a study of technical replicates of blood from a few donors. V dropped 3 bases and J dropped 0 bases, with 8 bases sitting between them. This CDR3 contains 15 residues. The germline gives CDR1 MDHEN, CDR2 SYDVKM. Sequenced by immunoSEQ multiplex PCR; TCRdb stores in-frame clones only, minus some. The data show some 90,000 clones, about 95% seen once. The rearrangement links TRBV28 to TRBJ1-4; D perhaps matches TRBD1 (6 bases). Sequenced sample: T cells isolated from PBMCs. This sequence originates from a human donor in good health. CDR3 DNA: TGTGCCAGCAGTTTGACAGGTGCAACTAATGAAAAACTGTTTTTT. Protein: CASSLTGATNEKLFF.